Here is one T cell receptor beta chain with its context. Antigen unknown. Profiled with immunoSEQ multiplex PCR; TCRdb holds only in-frame clones, not every one. The table records about 100,000 clones, approximately 80% of them present only once. Germline CDR1 and CDR2: SGHTA and FQGNSA. Trimming shortened V by 1 base and J by 5 bases, and 6 bases separated the two germline ends. The CDR3 covers 12 residues. This specimen belongs to a study of PD-1 blockade in mismatch repair-deficient tumors. The overall study: Patients had approximately 12 mismatch repair-deficient cancer types, all previously treated and progressing.

Study-wide results and limits: Tumor-resident clones, often undetectable pretreatment in blood, expanded then contracted after pembrolizumab.

PCR or immunohistochemistry showed mismatch repair deficiency in every enrolled patient. TCRs were sequenced from a few patients responding to pembrolizumab. This receptor was taken from an adult with mismatch repair-deficient cancer. The chain combines TRBV7-2 with TRBJ2-7; D is undetermined. The sequencing here drew on peripheral blood, taken 35 to 37 weeks after starting pembrolizumab. CDR3 sequence (DNA): TGTGCCAGCAGCTTAGTTTTCGACGAGCAGTACTTC. Translating gives CASSLVFDEQYF.